The next 22 T cell receptor beta chains were all read from a single sample in a study of blood T cell repertoires in COVID-19. Sequencing was performed with immunoSEQ multiplex PCR; in TCRdb, only in-frame clones are kept and a portion is missing. The sample yields 17,000 or so clones, 87% seen once. Specimen: peripheral blood. These receptors were obtained from a man aged 45-60 years with active COVID-19.

The gene calls are TRBV19 and TRBJ1-2, with 8 bases identical to TRBD1. Germline CDR1 LNHDA, CDR2 SQIVND (reference sequence). This CDR3 region has 14 residues. V shed 5 bases and J 3 bases; nucleotides not matched to a gene: 5. The CDR3 here is CASSSTTGDYGYTF. CDR3 sequence (DNA): TGTGCCAGTAGTTCCACGACAGGGGACTATGGCTACACCTTC.

The CDR3 spells CASSTTSGSSYEQYF. CDR3 bases: TGTGCCAGCAGCACAACTAGCGGGAGCTCCTACGAGCAGTACTTC. J is TRBJ2-7 and V is TRBV7-9, with 11 bases aligning to TRBD2. V lost 5 bases, J lost 0 bases, and 3 bases stayed unmatched. The CDR3 covers 15 residues. Germline-derived CDR1 and CDR2 are SEHNR and FQNEAQ (reference sequence).

This clone appeared a few times. The chain couples TRBV7-2 to TRBJ2-3; 8 bases map to TRBD2. V lost 4 bases, J lost 4 bases, and 10 bases stayed unmatched. This CDR3 region has 16 residues. Germline-derived CDR1 and CDR2 are SGHTA and FQGNSA. CDR3 sequence: CASSSPPGGVADTQYF. The CDR3 DNA reads as TGTGCCAGCAGCTCCCCCCCGGGGGGGGTCGCAGATACGCAGTATTTT.

This rearrangement joins TRBV3-1 (or the pseudogene TRBV3-2) to TRBJ2-6; TRBD1 might be the D (6 bases). The V and J ends lost 1 base and 11 bases respectively, with 9 bases between them. The germline gives CDR1 LGHDT, CDR2 YNNKEL (reference sequence). The CDR3 spans 13 residues. CDR3 DNA: TGTGCCAGCAGCCAAGTCACAGGGTACGTCCTGACTTTC. This sequence encodes CASSQVTGYVLTF.

The chain uses TRBV30 and TRBJ2-7; 13 positions agree with TRBD2. The CDR3 has 15 amino acids. V was pared by 8 bases and J by 3 bases, with 10 bases of the junction left unmatched. Germline V gene lookup returns CDR1 GTSNPN and CDR2 SVGIG (reference sequence). The CDR3 sequence: CAHTKGTSGNYEQYF. CDR3 nucleotide sequence: TGTGCCCATACTAAAGGGACTAGCGGGAACTACGAGCAGTACTTC.

This rearrangement joins TRBV4-3 to TRBJ2-3, with a possible D match to TRBD2 (7 bases). Trimming pared 0 bases from V and 6 bases from J, leaving 13 bases between. This CDR3 has 15 residues. Germline CDR1 LGHNA, CDR2 YSLEER. The CDR3 sequence is CASSQEWGGSDTQYF. CDR3 nucleotides: TGCGCCAGCAGCCAAGAGTGGGGGGGCTCGGATACGCAGTATTTT.

This clone is a singleton in its sample. The CDR3 region has the DNA TGTGCCAGCAGTTCCCGGGAAACGTCGGGCTACACCTTC. Translation: CASSSRETSGYTF. The V and J genes are TRBV6-2 or TRBV6-3 and TRBJ1-2; D not resolved. The CDR3 is 13 residues long. Germline-derived CDR1 and CDR2 are MNHEY and SVGEGT. Trimming pared 4 bases from V and 8 bases from J, leaving 14 bases between.

This clone was recorded once. The CDR3: CASSVAGGQSLWGYTF. CDR3 DNA sequence: TGTGCCAGCAGCGTAGCCGGCGGACAGTCACTGTGGGGCTACACCTTC. The genes are TRBV9 and TRBJ1-2, with D maybe TRBD1 (6 bases). The V and J ends lost 0 bases and 8 bases respectively, with 20 bases between them. The germline V gene has CDR1 SGDLS and CDR2 YYNGEE. There are 16 residues in the CDR3. The full variable domain, its missing parts supplied by reference TRBV9 and TRBJ1-2, is DSGVTQTPKHLITATGQRVTLRCSPRSGDLSVYWYQQSLDQGLQFLIQYYNGEERAKGNILERFSAQQFPDLHSELNLSSLELGDSALYFCASSVAGGQSLWGYTFGSGTRLTVV.

The J gene is TRBJ2-1, the V gene TRBV5-1; 10 nucleotides match TRBD2. Germline-derived CDR1 and CDR2 are SGHRS and YFSETQ. The CDR3 covers 15 residues. The V segment lost 3 bases and the J segment 3 bases; nucleotides outside the gene matches: 3. In DNA form, the CDR3 reads TGCGCCAGCAGCTCGCTAGCGGGGGTCTACAATGAGCAGTTCTTC. Translating it yields CASSSLAGVYNEQFF.

The V and J genes are TRBV11-2 and TRBJ1-3, with D perhaps matching TRBD1 (5 bases). The CDR3 loop spans 15 amino acids. The V end lost 1 base, the J end lost 7 bases, and 14 bases lay between the germline ends. Germline V gene data show CDR1 as SGHAT and CDR2 as FQNNGV. CDR3 sequence: CASSLGQSSRNTIYF. CDR3 bases: TGTGCCAGCAGCTTAGGACAGAGCTCTCGGAACACCATATATTTT.

The V call is TRBV6-6, the J call TRBJ1-2; tentative D call: TRBD1 (6 bases). The germline gives CDR1 MNHNY, CDR2 SVGAGI (reference sequence). Trimming took 2 bases from V and 4 from J, leaving 8 bases between them. The CDR3 runs 13 residues. The CDR3 region has the DNA TGTGCCAGCAGTTACCCAGGGGCCTATGGCTACACCTTC. This sequence encodes CASSYPGAYGYTF.

The genes are TRBV15 and TRBJ2-2; 8 positions agree with TRBD1. V lost 0 bases to trimming and J lost 1 base; unmatched junction nucleotides: 4. Germline V gives CDR1 LNHNV, CDR2 YYDKDF (reference sequence). CDR3 length: 17 amino acids. CDR3 sequence reads: CATSRDSGTGNTGELFF. The CDR3 region has the DNA TGTGCCACCAGCAGAGATTCCGGGACAGGGAACACCGGGGAGCTGTTTTTT. Full variable domain (rest looked up from reference TRBV15 and TRBJ2-2): DAMVIQNPRYQVTQFGKPVTLSCSQTLNHNVMYWYQQKSSQAPKLLFHYYDKDFNNEADTPDNFQSRRPNTSFCFLDIRSPGLGDTAMYLCATSRDSGTGNTGELFFGEGSRLTVL.

V is TRBV3-1 (or the pseudogene TRBV3-2) and J is TRBJ2-7; D remains unclear. The V end was cut by 4 bases, the J end by 4 bases, with 11 bases between. From germline, CDR1 is LGHDT and CDR2 YNNKEL (reference sequence). The CDR3 runs 13 residues. For the CDR3, the DNA is TGTGCCAGCAGCCGCAGAGGTGCATACGAGCAGTACTTC. It codes for CASSRRGAYEQYF.

The chain joins TRBV11-3 to TRBJ2-7; D remains unclear. The germline V and J ends were trimmed by 5 bases and 1 base, with 12 bases remaining between them. CDR3 size: 14 residues. CDR1 and CDR2 (germline): SGHNT, YENEEA. The CDR3 is CASSPSHYSYEQYF. The DNA for the CDR3 is TGTGCCAGCAGCCCAAGCCACTATTCCTACGAGCAGTACTTC.

The CDR3, as DNA: TGTGCCAGCAGTCGAAAGACAGGGGGCGAGGAGACCCAGTACTTC. It encodes CASSRKTGGEETQYF. This chain joins TRBV27 and TRBJ2-5; 10 bases fit TRBD1. Germline trimming cut 5 bases from V and 5 bases from J; bases unmatched to any gene: 8. The CDR3 covers 15 residues. Germline V gene lookup returns CDR1 MNHEY and CDR2 SMNVEV (reference sequence).

J is TRBJ1-1 and V is TRBV6-5; D unresolved. The V gene lost 4 bases and the J gene lost 4 bases, with 10 bases spanning the gap. The germline V gene encodes CDR1 MNHEY and CDR2 SVGAGI. The CDR3 runs 13 residues. The CDR3 DNA reads TGTGCCAGCAGTTTTACCCTAGGCACTGAAGCTTTCTTT. Translation gives CASSFTLGTEAFF.

The chain couples TRBV5-4 to TRBJ2-3, with D perhaps TRBD1 (6 bases). From germline, CDR1 is SGHNT and CDR2 YYREEE (reference sequence). The CDR3 consists of 13 residues. The V and J ends lost 4 bases and 4 bases respectively, with 10 bases between them. The CDR3 DNA sequence: TGTGCCAGCAGCATACAGGGTTCAGATACGCAGTATTTT. Its protein product is CASSIQGSDTQYF. Drawing the rest from reference TRBV5-4 and TRBJ2-3, the complete variable domain is ETGVTQSPTHLIKTRGQQVTLRCSSQSGHNTVSWYQQALGQGPQFIFQYYREEENGRGNFPPRFSGLQFPNYSSELNVNALELDDSALYLCASSIQGSDTQYFGPGTRLTVL.

The chain employs TRBV9 and TRBJ1-2; TRBD1 matches at 10 bases. Germline V gene sequence: CDR1 SGDLS, CDR2 YYNGEE. Losses at the gene ends were 4 bases for V and 4 bases for J; bases not matched to a gene: 7. The CDR3 spans 15 residues. This CDR3 is CASSKTGGMGYGYTF. The DNA for the CDR3 is TGTGCCAGCAGCAAGACAGGGGGCATGGGCTATGGCTACACCTTC.

The V and J genes are TRBV2 and TRBJ1-2; 7 bases align to TRBD1. Germline trimming cut 6 bases from V and 4 bases from J; bases unmatched to any gene: 14. The CDR3 covers 16 residues. Germline lookup yields CDR1 SNHLY and CDR2 FYNNEI. The CDR3 spells CASSPNSDRKGYGYTF. CDR3 sequence (DNA): TGTGCCAGCAGCCCTAACTCGGACAGGAAAGGCTATGGCTACACCTTC. Drawing the rest from reference TRBV2 and TRBJ1-2, the complete variable domain is EPEVTQTPSHQVTQMGQEVILRCVPISNHLYFYWYRQILGQKVEFLVSFYNNEISEKSEIFDDQFSVERPDGSNFTLKIRSTKLEDSAMYFCASSPNSDRKGYGYTFGSGTRLTVV.

The chain couples TRBV4-3 to TRBJ2-5, with D perhaps matching TRBD1 (6 bases). The germline V gene encodes CDR1 LGHNA and CDR2 YSLEER. The CDR3 is 14 residues long. V was cut by 3 bases and J by 4 bases, with 12 bases left in between. CDR3 sequence (DNA): TGCGCCAGCAGCCAGCGCTTGGACAGAGAGACCCAGTACTTC. The encoded protein is CASSQRLDRETQYF.

A few counts support this clone. The V and J genes are TRBV7-2 and TRBJ2-7; TRBD2 matches 9 bases. Germline V gene data show CDR1 as SGHTA and CDR2 as FQGNSA. This CDR3 spans 14 amino acids. V was pared by 5 bases and J by 2 bases, with 4 bases of the junction left unmatched. The CDR3 nucleotides are TGTGCCAGCAGCCCGAGCGGGGGGCCCTACGAGCAGTACTTC. It is translated as CASSPSGGPYEQYF.

V gene TRBV10-3 combines with J gene TRBJ2-7; perhaps TRBD1 as D (7 bases). Trimming took 11 bases from V and 5 from J, leaving 19 bases between them. The germline CDR1 and CDR2 sequences are ENHRY and SYGVKD. This CDR3 comprises 13 residues. DNA for the CDR3: TGTGCCTCCAGGGGGGAGATAAGGGACGAGCAGTACTTC. This codes for CASRGEIRDEQYF.